This T cell receptor beta chain was documented in a study of T cells in Graves' hyperthyroidism and ophthalmopathy. Turning to the study itself: Peripheral blood was acquired at first diagnosis, ahead of any therapy whatsoever.

TCR beta CDR3 region amplification was performed from RNA transcripts. The TCR CDR3 was amplified in a first-round RT-PCR using the HTBI primer set. TCRdb recomputed calls from the multiplex PCR reads with MiXCR, one row per CDR3 protein. This repertoire shows some 300,000 distinct CDR3 sequences, around 17% found once; its top ten account for approximately 31%. For this clonotype: Antigen unknown.

From germline, CDR1 is SGHAT and CDR2 FQNNGV. The CDR3 sequence is 16 residues long. V lost 5 bases to trimming and J lost 6 bases; unmatched junction nucleotides: 9. Study conclusions and caveats: A median 6.5 months before onset, the model predicted ophthalmopathy. Appearing also in blood were most of the thyroid clonotypes expanded above 0.001.

Sequencing was done on a sample of blood. The rearrangement uses TRBV11-2 and TRBJ2-1; 11 positions agree with TRBD2. This TCR derives from a man aged 25 to 40 with Graves' hyperthyroidism. CDR3 bases: TGTGCCAGCAGCCCCTTAGCGGGAGGGCCAGCCAATGAGCAGTTCTTC. This translates into CASSPLAGGPANEQFF.